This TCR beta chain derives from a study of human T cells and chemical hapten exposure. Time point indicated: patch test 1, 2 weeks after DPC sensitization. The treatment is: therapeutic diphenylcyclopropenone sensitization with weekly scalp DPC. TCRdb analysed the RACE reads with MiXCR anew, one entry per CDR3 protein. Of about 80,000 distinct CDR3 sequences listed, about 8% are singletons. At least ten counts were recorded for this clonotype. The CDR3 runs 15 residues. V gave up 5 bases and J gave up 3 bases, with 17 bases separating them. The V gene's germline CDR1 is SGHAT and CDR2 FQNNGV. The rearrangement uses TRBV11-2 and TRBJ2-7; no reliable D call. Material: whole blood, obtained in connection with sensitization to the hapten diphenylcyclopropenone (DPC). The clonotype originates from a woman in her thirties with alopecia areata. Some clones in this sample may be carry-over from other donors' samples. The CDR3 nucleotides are TGTGCCAGCAGCGAAGCCCGTTGGCAGAGCTACGAGCAGTACTTC. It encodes CASSEARWQSYEQYF.